The rows below give T cell receptor beta chains drawn from one sample of a study of shared clonotypes between healthy human individuals. The repertoire was sequenced with immunoSEQ multiplex PCR; TCRdb's copy has only in-frame clones and lacks some. Of around 2,000,000 clones in the sample, over 85% were seen once. Material: naive CD4+ T cells sorted from blood. These receptors were obtained from a man aged 18 to 29 in good health. Each CDR3 is given with its conserved first and last residue. The D gene is left open where the match is weak.

DNA: TGCGCCAGCAGCCAAGAAACGGGGACAGATACGCAGTATTTT; CDR3: CASSQETGTDTQYF; D: NA; V: TRBV4-1; J: TRBJ2-3
DNA: TGTGCCACCCGAAGTGATAGCGGGAGCGGCTATGAGCAGTTCTTC; CDR3: CATRSDSGSGYEQFF; D: TRBD2; V: TRBV6-1; J: TRBJ2-1
DNA: TGTGCCAGCTCACCTCGAGGCTATGGCTACACCTTC; CDR3: CASSPRGYGYTF; D: NA; V: TRBV18; J: TRBJ1-2
DNA: TGTGCCAGCAGTCGGGACGGGTACGAGCAGTACTTC; CDR3: CASSRDGYEQYF; D: NA; V: TRBV25-1; J: TRBJ2-7
DNA: TGTGCCAGCAGGAGTCGCATGATGAACACTGAAGCTTTCTTT; CDR3: CASRSRMMNTEAFF; D: NA; V: TRBV2; J: TRBJ1-1
DNA: TGTGCCAGCAGTGCGGACAGGATGGGGAAGGCTAATGAAAAACTGTTTTTT; CDR3: CASSADRMGKANEKLFF; D: TRBD1; V: TRBV6-1; J: TRBJ1-4
DNA: TGTGCCAGCAGCCACCGACAGGGCTCAGATACGCAGTATTTT; CDR3: CASSHRQGSDTQYF; D: TRBD1; V: TRBV11-3; J: TRBJ2-3
DNA: TGCGCCAGCAGCTTGGGTGTTTTTTCTCTCGGCACATTTTCCGAGCAGTACTTC; CDR3: CASSLGVFSLGTFSEQYF; D: NA; V: TRBV5-1; J: TRBJ2-7
DNA: TGTGCCAGCAGCGTAGACGCTCACTATGGCTACACCTTC; CDR3: CASSVDAHYGYTF; D: NA; V: TRBV9; J: TRBJ1-2
DNA: TGTGCCAGCAGTTTGACTCCGGGAAATACGCAGTATTTT; CDR3: CASSLTPGNTQYF; D: NA; V: TRBV28; J: TRBJ2-3
DNA: TGTGCCAGCAGCTTGGGGACTAGCGGGAGAGGCACAGATACGCAGTATTTT; CDR3: CASSLGTSGRGTDTQYF; D: TRBD2; V: TRBV7-9; J: TRBJ2-3
DNA: TGCGCCAGCAGCTTGGAAGGCAGCCCAGGAGAGACCCAGTACTTC; CDR3: CASSLEGSPGETQYF; D: NA; V: TRBV5-1; J: TRBJ2-5
DNA: TGCGCCAGCAGCCCGGGACAGGGGACGAACATTCAGTACTTC; CDR3: CASSPGQGTNIQYF; D: TRBD1; V: TRBV5-1; J: TRBJ2-4
DNA: TGTGCCAGCAGCCCGGGGAGGGCCGAGGGAAATGTTGGCTACACCTTC; CDR3: CASSPGRAEGNVGYTF; D: NA; V: TRBV28; J: TRBJ1-2